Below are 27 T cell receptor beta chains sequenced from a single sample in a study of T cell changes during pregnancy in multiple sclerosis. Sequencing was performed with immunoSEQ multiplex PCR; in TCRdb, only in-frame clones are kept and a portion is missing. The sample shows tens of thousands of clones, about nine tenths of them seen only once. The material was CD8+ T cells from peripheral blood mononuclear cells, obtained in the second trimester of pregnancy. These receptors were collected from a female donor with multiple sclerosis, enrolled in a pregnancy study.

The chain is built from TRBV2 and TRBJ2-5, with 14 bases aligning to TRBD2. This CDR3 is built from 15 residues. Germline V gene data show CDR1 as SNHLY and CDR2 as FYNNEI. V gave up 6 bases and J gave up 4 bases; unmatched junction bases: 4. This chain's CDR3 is CASRPGLAGVETQYF. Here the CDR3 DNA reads TGTGCCAGCAGACCGGGACTAGCGGGAGTAGAGACCCAGTACTTC.

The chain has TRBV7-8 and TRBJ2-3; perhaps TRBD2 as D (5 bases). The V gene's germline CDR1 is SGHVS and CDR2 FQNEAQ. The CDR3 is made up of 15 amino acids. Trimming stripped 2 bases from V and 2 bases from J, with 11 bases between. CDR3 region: CASSLYEAATDTQYF. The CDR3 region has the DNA TGTGCCAGCAGCTTATACGAAGCGGCCACAGATACGCAGTATTTT.

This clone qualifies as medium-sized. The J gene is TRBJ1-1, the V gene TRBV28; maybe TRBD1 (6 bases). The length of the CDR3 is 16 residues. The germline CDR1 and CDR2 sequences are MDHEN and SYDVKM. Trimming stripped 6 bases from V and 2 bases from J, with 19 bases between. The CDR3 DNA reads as TGTGCCAGCAGCCTCGACAGGAATCGAATTAACACTGAAGCTTTCTTT. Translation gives CASSLDRNRINTEAFF.

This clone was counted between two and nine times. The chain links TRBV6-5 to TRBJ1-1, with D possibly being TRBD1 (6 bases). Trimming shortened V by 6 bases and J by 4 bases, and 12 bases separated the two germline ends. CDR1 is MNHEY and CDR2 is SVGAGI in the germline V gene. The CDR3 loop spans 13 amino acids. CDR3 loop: CASSQGYRTEAFF. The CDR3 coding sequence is TGTGCCAGCAGCCAGGGGTACCGCACTGAAGCTTTCTTT.

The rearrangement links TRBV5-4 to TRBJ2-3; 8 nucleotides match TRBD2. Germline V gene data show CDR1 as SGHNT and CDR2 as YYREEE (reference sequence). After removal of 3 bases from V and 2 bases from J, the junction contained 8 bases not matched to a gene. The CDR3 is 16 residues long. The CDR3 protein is CASSSDRREATDTQYF. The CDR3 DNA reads TGTGCCAGCAGCTCGGATCGGCGGGAGGCCACAGATACGCAGTATTTT. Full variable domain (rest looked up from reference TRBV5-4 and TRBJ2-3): ETGVTQSPTHLIKTRGQQVTLRCSSQSGHNTVSWYQQALGQGPQFIFQYYREEENGRGNFPPRFSGLQFPNYSSELNVNALELDDSALYLCASSSDRREATDTQYFGPGTRLTVL.

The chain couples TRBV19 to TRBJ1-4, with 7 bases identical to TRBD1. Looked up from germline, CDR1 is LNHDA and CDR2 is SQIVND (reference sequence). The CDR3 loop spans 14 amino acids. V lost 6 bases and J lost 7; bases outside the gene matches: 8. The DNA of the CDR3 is TGTGCCAGTAGCACCGGGACAGAGGGTGAAAAACTGTTTTTT. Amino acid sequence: CASSTGTEGEKLFF.

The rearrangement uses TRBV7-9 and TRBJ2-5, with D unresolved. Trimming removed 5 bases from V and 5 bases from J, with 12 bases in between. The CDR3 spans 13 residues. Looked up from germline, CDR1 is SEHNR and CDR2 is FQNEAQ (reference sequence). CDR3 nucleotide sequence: TGTGCCAGCAGCGGTAGTAGCTCGGAGACCCAGTACTTC. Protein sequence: CASSGSSSETQYF.

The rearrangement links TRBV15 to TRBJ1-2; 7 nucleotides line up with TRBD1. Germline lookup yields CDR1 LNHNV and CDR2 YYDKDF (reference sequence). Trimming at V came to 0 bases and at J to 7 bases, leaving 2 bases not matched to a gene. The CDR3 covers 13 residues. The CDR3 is CATSRESGGGYTF. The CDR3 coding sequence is TGTGCCACCAGCAGAGAATCAGGGGGTGGCTACACCTTC. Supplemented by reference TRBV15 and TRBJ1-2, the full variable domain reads DAMVIQNPRYQVTQFGKPVTLSCSQTLNHNVMYWYQQKSSQAPKLLFHYYDKDFNNEADTPDNFQSRRPNTSFCFLDIRSPGLGDTAMYLCATSRESGGGYTFGSGTRLTVV.

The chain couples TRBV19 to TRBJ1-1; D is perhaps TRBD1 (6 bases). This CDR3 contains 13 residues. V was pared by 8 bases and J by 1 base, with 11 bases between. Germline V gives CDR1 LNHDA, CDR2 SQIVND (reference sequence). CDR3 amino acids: CASSEGQNTEAFF. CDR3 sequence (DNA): TGTGCCAGTTCAGAGGGACAGAACACTGAAGCTTTCTTT.

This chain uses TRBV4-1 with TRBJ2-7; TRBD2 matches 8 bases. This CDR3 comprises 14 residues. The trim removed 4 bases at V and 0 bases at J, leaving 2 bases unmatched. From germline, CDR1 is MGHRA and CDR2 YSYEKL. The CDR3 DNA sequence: TGCGCCAGCAGCCGACTAGCGAGCTCCTACGAGCAGTACTTC. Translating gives CASSRLASSYEQYF.

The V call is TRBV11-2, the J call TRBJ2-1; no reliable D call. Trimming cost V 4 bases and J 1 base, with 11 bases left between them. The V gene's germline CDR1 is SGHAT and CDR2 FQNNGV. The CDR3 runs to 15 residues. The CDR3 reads CASSSNQASYNEQFF. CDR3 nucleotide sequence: TGTGCCAGCAGCTCCAACCAGGCTTCCTACAATGAGCAGTTCTTC.

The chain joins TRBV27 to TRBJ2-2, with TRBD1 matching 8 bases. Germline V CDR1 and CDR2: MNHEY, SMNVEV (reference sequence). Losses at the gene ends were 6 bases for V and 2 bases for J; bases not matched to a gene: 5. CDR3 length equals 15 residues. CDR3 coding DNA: TGTGCCAGCAGACGCGGGACAGGAAACACCGGGGAGCTGTTTTTT. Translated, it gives CASRRGTGNTGELFF.

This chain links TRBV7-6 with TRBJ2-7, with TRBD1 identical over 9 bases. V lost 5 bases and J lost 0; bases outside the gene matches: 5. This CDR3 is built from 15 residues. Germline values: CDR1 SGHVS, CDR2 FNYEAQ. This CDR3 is CASSPGQGLSYEQYF. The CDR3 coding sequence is TGTGCCAGCAGCCCAGGACAGGGGCTCTCCTACGAGCAGTACTTC.

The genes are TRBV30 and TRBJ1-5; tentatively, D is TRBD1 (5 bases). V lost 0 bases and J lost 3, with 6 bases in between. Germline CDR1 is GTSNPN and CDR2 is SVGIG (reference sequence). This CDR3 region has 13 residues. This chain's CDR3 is CAWSVGDNQPQHF. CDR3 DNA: TGTGCCTGGAGTGTAGGGGACAATCAGCCCCAGCATTTT.

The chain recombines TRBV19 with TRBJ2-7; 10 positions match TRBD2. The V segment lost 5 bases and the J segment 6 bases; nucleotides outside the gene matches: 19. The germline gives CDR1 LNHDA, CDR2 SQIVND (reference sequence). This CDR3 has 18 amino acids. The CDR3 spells CASSPALGLSGRAGEQYF. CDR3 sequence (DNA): TGTGCCAGTAGTCCCGCGCTGGGGTTAAGCGGGAGGGCCGGCGAGCAGTACTTC.

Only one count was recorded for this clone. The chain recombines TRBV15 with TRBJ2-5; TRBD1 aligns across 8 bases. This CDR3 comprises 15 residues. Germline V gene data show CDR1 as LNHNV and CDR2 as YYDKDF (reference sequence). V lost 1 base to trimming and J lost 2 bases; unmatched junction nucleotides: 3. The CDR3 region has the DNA TGTGCCACCAGCAGAGCCCGGACAGGGCAAGAGACCCAGTACTTC. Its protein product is CATSRARTGQETQYF.

In nucleotides, the CDR3 is TGCGCCAGCAGCCAAGATGACAGGGTCGGTGAGCAGTACTTC. It specifies CASSQDDRVGEQYF. The V gene is TRBV4-3, the J gene TRBJ2-7, with 7 bases aligning to TRBD1. The CDR3 has 14 amino acids. Germline V CDR1 and CDR2: LGHNA, YSLEER. Losses at the gene ends were 0 bases for V and 7 bases for J; bases not matched to a gene: 6.

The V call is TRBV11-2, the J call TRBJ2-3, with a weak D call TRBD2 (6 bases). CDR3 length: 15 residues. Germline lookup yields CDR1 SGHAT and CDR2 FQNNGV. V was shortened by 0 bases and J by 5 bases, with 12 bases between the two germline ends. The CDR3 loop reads CASSLDLQGLDTQYF. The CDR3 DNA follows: TGTGCCAGCAGCTTAGATCTCCAGGGACTAGATACGCAGTATTTT.

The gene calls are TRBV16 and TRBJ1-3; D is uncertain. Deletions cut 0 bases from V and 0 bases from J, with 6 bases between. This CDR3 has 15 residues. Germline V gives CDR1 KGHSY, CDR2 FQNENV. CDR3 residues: CASSQSDFSGNTIYF. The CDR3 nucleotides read TGTGCCAGCAGCCAATCGGACTTCTCTGGAAACACCATATATTTT.

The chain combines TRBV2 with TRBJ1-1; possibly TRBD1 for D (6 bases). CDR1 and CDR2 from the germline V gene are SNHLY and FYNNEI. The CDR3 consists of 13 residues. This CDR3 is CAVRGEDPRGAFF. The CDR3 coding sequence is TGTGCTGTCAGGGGTGAAGACCCAAGAGGGGCTTTCTTT. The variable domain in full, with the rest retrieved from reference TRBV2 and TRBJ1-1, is EPEVTQTPSHQVTQMGQEVILRCVPISNHLYFYWYRQILGQKVEFLVSFYNNEISEKSEIFDDQFSVERPDGSNFTLKIRSTKLEDSAMYFCAVRGEDPRGAFFGQGTRLTVV.

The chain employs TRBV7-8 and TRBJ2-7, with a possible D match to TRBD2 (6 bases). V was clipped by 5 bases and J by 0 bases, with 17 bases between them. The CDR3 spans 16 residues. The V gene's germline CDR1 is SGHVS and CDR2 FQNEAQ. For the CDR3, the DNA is TGTGCCAGCAGCCCGGGACTTGAGGGAGGCTCCTACGAGCAGTACTTC. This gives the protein CASSPGLEGGSYEQYF.

CDR3 DNA sequence: TGTGCCAGTAGTACGCAGGGTTATGGCTACACCTTC. Its protein is CASSTQGYGYTF. The chain joins TRBV19 to TRBJ1-2, with a tentative D call TRBD1 (5 bases). This CDR3 comprises 12 residues. Trimming removed 4 bases at V and 5 bases at J, with 8 bases between. Germline loops: CDR1 LNHDA, CDR2 SQIVND (reference sequence).

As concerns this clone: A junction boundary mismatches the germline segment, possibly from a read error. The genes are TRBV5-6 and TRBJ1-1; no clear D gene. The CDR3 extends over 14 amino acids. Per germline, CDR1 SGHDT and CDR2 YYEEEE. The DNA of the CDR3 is TGTGCCGGCAGCTTCGGGTCCCTCAACACTGAAGCTTTCTTT. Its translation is CAGSFGSLNTEAFF. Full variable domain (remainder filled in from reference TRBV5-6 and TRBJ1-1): DAGVTQSPTHLIKTRGQQVTLRCSPKSGHDTVSWYQQALGQGPQFIFQYYEEEERQRGNFPDRFSGHQFPNYSSELNVNALLLGDSALYLCAGSFGSLNTEAFFGQGTRLTVV.

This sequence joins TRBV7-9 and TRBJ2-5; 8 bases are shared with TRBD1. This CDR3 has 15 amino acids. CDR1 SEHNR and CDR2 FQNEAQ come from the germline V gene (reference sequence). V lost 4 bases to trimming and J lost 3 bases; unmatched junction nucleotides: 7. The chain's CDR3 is CASSSPWTGKETQYF. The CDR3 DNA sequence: TGTGCCAGCAGCTCACCCTGGACAGGGAAAGAGACCCAGTACTTC.

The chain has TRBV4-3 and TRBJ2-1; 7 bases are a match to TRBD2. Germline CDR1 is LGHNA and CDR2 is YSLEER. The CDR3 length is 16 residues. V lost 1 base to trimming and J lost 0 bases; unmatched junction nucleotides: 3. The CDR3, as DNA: TGCGCCAGCAGCCAAGGGGGGGGAAGCTCCTACAATGAGCAGTTCTTC. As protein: CASSQGGGSSYNEQFF.

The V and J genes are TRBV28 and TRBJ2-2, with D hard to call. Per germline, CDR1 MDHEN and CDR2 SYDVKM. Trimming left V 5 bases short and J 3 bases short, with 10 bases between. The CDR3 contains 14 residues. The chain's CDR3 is CASSDDSYTGELFF. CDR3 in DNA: TGTGCCAGCAGTGATGACTCTTACACCGGGGAGCTGTTTTTT.

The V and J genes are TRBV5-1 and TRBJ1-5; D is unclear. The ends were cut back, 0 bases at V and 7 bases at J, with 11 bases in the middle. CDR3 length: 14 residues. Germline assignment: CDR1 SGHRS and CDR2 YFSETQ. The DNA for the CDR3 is TGCGCCAGCAGCTTGGCCGGAGGGTCCCAGCCCCAGCATTTT. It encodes CASSLAGGSQPQHF.